These 18 T cell receptor beta chains share one sample of origin, sequenced in a study of blood T cell repertoires in COVID-19. Profiling relied on immunoSEQ multiplex PCR, and the TCRdb table lists in-frame clones only, not all of them. The sample holds 180,000 or so clones, 75% to 80% seen once. The sequencing input was peripheral blood. Source of these receptors: a woman between 45 and 60 years old with active or convalescent COVID-19.

This clone was picked up many times. This sequence joins TRBV18 and TRBJ2-2, with TRBD1 identical over 10 bases. The V gene's germline CDR1 is KGHSH and CDR2 LQKENI. V lost 5 bases and J lost 4; bases outside the gene matches: 7. The CDR3 runs to 16 residues. The CDR3 coding sequence is TGTGCCAGCTCAGCCGCGGGACAGGGGAGCACCGGGGAGCTGTTTTTT. The encoded protein is CASSAAGQGSTGELFF. Filled out from reference TRBV18 and TRBJ2-2, the complete variable domain reads NAGVMQNPRHLVRRRGQEARLRCSPMKGHSHVYWYRQLPEEGLKFMVYLQKENIIDESGMPKERFSAEFPKEGPSILRIQQVVRGDSAAYFCASSAAGQGSTGELFFGEGSRLTVL.

The gene calls are TRBV6-2 or TRBV6-3 and TRBJ1-1; D not certain. Germline V gives CDR1 MNHEY, CDR2 SVGEGT. V was trimmed by 0 bases and J by 6 bases, leaving 14 bases between them. The CDR3 totals 15 residues. The CDR3 nucleotides are TGTGCCAGCAGTTACTCGCCGGGTCTAAAATCTGAAGCTTTCTTT. The encoded protein is CASSYSPGLKSEAFF.

This clone occurred a few times. The chain uses TRBV3-1 (or the pseudogene TRBV3-2) and TRBJ1-2, with 7 bases aligning to TRBD1. Germline CDR1 reads LGHDT; CDR2 reads YNNKEL (reference sequence). CDR3 length: 13 residues. V lost 5 bases to trimming and J lost 1 base; unmatched junction nucleotides: 1. CDR3 in amino acids: CASSDRDNYGYTF. The CDR3 bases are TGTGCCAGCAGCGACAGGGATAACTATGGCTACACCTTC.

This chain uses TRBV29-1 with TRBJ2-7; TRBD2 matches at 8 bases. The J segment lost 2 bases and the V segment lost 6 bases, leaving 9 bases of the junction unmatched. Germline assignment: CDR1 SQVTM and CDR2 ANQGSEA. There are 14 residues in the CDR3. DNA for the CDR3: TGCAGCGTCCTCGGACTAGCCAAAACCTACGAGCAGTACTTC. Protein sequence: CSVLGLAKTYEQYF.

This chain connects TRBV29-1 to TRBJ1-6, with TRBD1 identical over 9 bases. Per the germline V gene, CDR1 is SQVTM and CDR2 is ANQGSEA. V lost 6 bases to trimming and J lost 7 bases; unmatched junction nucleotides: 7. This CDR3 is built from 14 residues. CDR3: CSVSETGGNSPLHF. CDR3 bases: TGCAGCGTCTCGGAGACAGGGGGAAATTCACCCCTCCACTTT. The full variable domain, in which reference TRBV29-1 and TRBJ1-6 provide the parts outside the CDR3, is SAVISQKPSRDICQRGTSLTIQCQVDSQVTMMFWYRQQPGQSLTLIATANQGSEATYESGFVIDKFPISRPNLTFSTLTVSNMSPEDSSIYLCSVSETGGNSPLHFGNGTRLTVT.

The J gene is TRBJ1-1, the V gene TRBV7-3, with a weak D call TRBD1 (6 bases). Trimming shortened V by 4 bases and J by 4 bases, and 22 bases separated the two germline ends. From germline, CDR1 is SGHTA and CDR2 FQGTGA. The CDR3 consists of 17 residues. The CDR3 nucleotides are TGTGCCAGCAGCTCCGGCCGAGAAGTCGGACAGATCACTGAAGCTTTCTTT. This gives the protein CASSSGREVGQITEAFF.

This clone was picked up one time. V is TRBV28 and J is TRBJ1-6, with D tentatively TRBD1 (6 bases). The germline V and J ends were trimmed by 6 bases and 13 bases, with 22 bases remaining between them. Germline V lookup: CDR1 MDHEN, CDR2 SYDVKM. The CDR3 runs 15 residues. DNA of the CDR3: TGTGCCAGCAGAGGGGGGGGCCGGGGCATTTCGCCCCTCCACTTT. It specifies CASRGGGRGISPLHF. The full variable domain, in which reference TRBV28 and TRBJ1-6 provide the parts outside the CDR3, is DVKVTQSSRYLVKRTGEKVFLECVQDMDHENMFWYRQDPGLGLRLIYFSYDVKMKEKGDIPEGYSVSREKKERFSLILESASTNQTSMYLCASRGGGRGISPLHFGNGTRLTVT.

J is TRBJ1-2 and V is TRBV6-1; the D gene is possibly TRBD1 (5 bases). The CDR3 runs 14 residues. Deletions cut 1 base from V and 4 bases from J, with 10 bases between. CDR1 is MNHNS, CDR2 SASEGT, per germline. CDR3 DNA sequence: TGTGCCAGCAGTGAAGGCCGACAGCTCTATGGCTACACCTTC. Its protein is CASSEGRQLYGYTF.

The J gene is TRBJ1-1, the V gene TRBV6-2 or TRBV6-3, with 7 bases lining up with TRBD1. With 5 bases clipped from V and 1 base from J, the junction kept 7 bases outside the gene matches. CDR3 size: 15 residues. From germline, CDR1 is MNHEY and CDR2 SVGEGT. DNA of the CDR3: TGTGCCAGCAGTAGGACAGGCCGTGCGAACACTGAAGCTTTCTTT. Protein: CASSRTGRANTEAFF.

This clone was recorded a few times. V usage is TRBV10-1 and J usage is TRBJ1-4; 9 bases map to TRBD1. Trimming at V came to 2 bases and at J to 5 bases, leaving 9 bases not matched to a gene. CDR3 length equals 17 residues. Germline lookup yields CDR1 WNHNN and CDR2 SYGVQD (reference sequence). This chain's CDR3 is CASSEKRGQGPNEKLFF. For the CDR3, the DNA is TGCGCCAGCAGTGAGAAGCGTGGACAGGGGCCCAATGAAAAACTGTTTTTT.

The J gene is TRBJ2-5, the V gene TRBV18; D not resolved. The CDR3 consists of 17 residues. V lost 3 bases to trimming and J lost 0 bases, with 17 bases between them. From germline, CDR1 is KGHSH and CDR2 LQKENI. Written as DNA, the CDR3 is TGTGCCAGCTCACCCCCCCCATGGTCGAGCGACCAAGAGACCCAGTACTTC. It specifies CASSPPPWSSDQETQYF.

CDR3 nucleotides: TGTGCCACCAGCAGAGATCTGGGCGGGGGGAGTGAAGCTTTCTTT. This sequence encodes CATSRDLGGGSEAFF. This sequence joins TRBV15 and TRBJ1-1; the D gene is possibly TRBD1 (5 bases). V was cut by 0 bases and J by 7 bases, with 15 bases left in between. The CDR3 is made up of 15 amino acids. Germline V CDR1 and CDR2: LNHNV, YYDKDF (reference sequence).

V and J are TRBV13 and TRBJ1-1; D uncertain. V lost 5 bases and J lost 0, with 19 bases in between. The CDR3 runs to 17 residues. Germline lookup yields CDR1 PRHDT and CDR2 FYEKMQ (reference sequence). The CDR3 DNA reads as TGTGCCAGCAGCCGACGGGAAGGAACTGTGCTGAACACTGAAGCTTTCTTT. Protein sequence: CASSRREGTVLNTEAFF.

The rearrangement joins TRBV6-2 or TRBV6-3 to TRBJ2-4, with a weak D call TRBD1 (5 bases). This CDR3 comprises 21 residues. Between the trimmed V and J ends, which lost 2 bases and 0 bases, there was a span of 26 bases. Germline V gene sequence: CDR1 MNHEY, CDR2 SVGEGT. As DNA, the CDR3 is TGTGCCAGCAGTTACCCTGCGGTTCAGGGCTCGGCGTTTCTAGCCAAAAACATTCAGTACTTC. This gives the protein CASSYPAVQGSAFLAKNIQYF.

The chain couples TRBV7-2 to TRBJ2-5, with TRBD2 matching over 14 bases. Germline V lookup: CDR1 SGHTA, CDR2 FQGNSA. This CDR3 spans 17 amino acids. V lost 0 bases to trimming and J lost 7 bases; unmatched junction nucleotides: 7. The CDR3 spells CASSLAGLAGEVGTQYF. CDR3 in DNA: TGTGCCAGCAGCTTAGCGGGACTAGCGGGAGAGGTCGGGACCCAGTACTTC.

A few counts support this clone. The CDR3, as DNA: TGTGCCAGCAGCCTGACAGATCAGACTGAAGCTTTCTTT. Encoded protein: CASSLTDQTEAFF. The chain couples TRBV11-3 to TRBJ1-1, with D possibly TRBD1 on 5 matching bases. Trimming removed 5 bases at V and 5 bases at J, with 12 bases between. From germline, CDR1 is SGHNT and CDR2 YENEEA. This CDR3 comprises 13 residues.

This rearrangement joins TRBV6-2 or TRBV6-3 to TRBJ1-1; possible D gene TRBD1, 6 bases. This CDR3 is 11 amino acids long. Per germline, CDR1 MNHEY and CDR2 SVGEGT. The V and J ends lost 4 bases and 8 bases respectively, with 8 bases between them. The CDR3 reads CASSFGQEAFF. The CDR3, as DNA: TGTGCCAGCAGTTTTGGACAGGAAGCTTTCTTT.

CDR3: CATSRGHPNYGYTF. For the CDR3, the DNA is TGTGCCACCAGCAGGGGCCATCCTAACTATGGCTACACCTTC. The chain couples TRBV15 to TRBJ1-2; D unresolved. V was cut by 3 bases and J by 0 bases, with 8 bases left in between. The CDR3 length is 14 residues. CDR1 and CDR2 (germline): LNHNV, YYDKDF (reference sequence).